Presented here are 25 T cell receptor beta chains from one specimen sequenced in a study of glioma-infiltrating T cells. Amplification of TCR alpha and beta CDR3 regions from RNA used iRepertoire nested multiplex PCR. TCRdb re-called the multiplex PCR reads through MiXCR, storing one row per CDR3 protein. The data hold 20,000 to 25,000 distinct CDR3 sequences, with 20% to 25% observed a single time. Sequenced input: glioma tissue, nonneoplastic brain tissue, or PBMCs (not recorded which). These receptors originate from a human donor with low-grade glioma or glioblastoma, undergoing nonglioma brain surgery, or in good health (not recorded which).

As concerns this clonotype: Mismatch with germline at one junction end may stem from a read error. This rearrangement joins TRBV4-1 to TRBJ2-2; D is perhaps TRBD1 (6 bases). The CDR3 totals 14 residues. The germline V gene has CDR1 MGHRA and CDR2 YSYEKL. Written as DNA, the CDR3 is TGTGCCAGCAGCCCGACAGGACTCACCGGGGAGCTGTTTTTT. Translation gives CASSPTGLTGELFF.

This clonotype has ten or more counts. J is TRBJ1-1 and V is TRBV18; D is uncertain. CDR3 length: 11 residues. Trimming removed 4 bases from V and 5 bases from J, with 5 bases in between. The germline V gene has CDR1 KGHSH and CDR2 LQKENI. CDR3 amino acids: CASSLRTEAFF. CDR3 DNA: TGTGCCAGCTCACTGCGAACTGAAGCTTTCTTT.

A remark on this clonotype: This may stem from a read error, because a much larger clone lies one nucleotide away. V and J are TRBV20-1 and TRBJ2-3; no reliable D call. The CDR3 has 14 amino acids. Per the germline V gene, CDR1 is DFQATT and CDR2 is SNEGSKA (reference sequence). The CDR3 spells CSASFPAGTDAQYF. The CDR3 DNA reads as TGCAGTGCTAGTTTTCCGGCCGGCACAGATGCGCAGTATTTT.

This clonotype has at least ten counts. The J gene is TRBJ2-5, the V gene TRBV20-1, with 12 nucleotides matching TRBD2. The ends lost 1 base at V and 0 bases at J; junction bases unmatched: 6. The CDR3 spans 17 residues. Germline lookup yields CDR1 DFQATT and CDR2 SNEGSKA (reference sequence). CDR3 in DNA: TGCAGTGCTAGAGTACTAGCGGGGGGCTGGTACCAAGAGACCCAGTACTTC. Residues: CSARVLAGGWYQETQYF.

This clonotype was counted at least ten times. A much larger clone lies one base from this, so it may be a read error. The chain employs TRBV7-9 and TRBJ1-1; perhaps TRBD1 as D (5 bases). The CDR3 loop spans 13 amino acids. The ends were cut back, 11 bases at V and 5 bases at J, with 18 bases in the middle. CDR1 and CDR2 (germline): SEHNR, FQNEAQ (reference sequence). CDR3 residues: CARTRQLETEAFF. CDR3 nucleotide sequence: TGTGCCCGCACCAGACAGCTAGAAACTGAAGCTTTCTTT.

This chain joins TRBV5-1 and TRBJ1-2; 7 positions agree with TRBD1. The CDR3 extends over 14 amino acids. The V gene end was trimmed by 4 bases and the J gene end by 7 bases; junction bases not matched to a gene: 10. CDR1 is SGHRS and CDR2 is YFSETQ in the germline V gene. CDR3 bases: TGCGCCAGCAGCCGGACAGGTCTCGACGTTGGCTACACCTTC. It codes for CASSRTGLDVGYTF.

This clonotype was picked up many times. The chain uses TRBV3-1 and TRBJ2-7; possible D gene TRBD2, 6 bases. V was cut by 8 bases and J by 2 bases, with 10 bases left in between. CDR1 and CDR2 from the germline V gene are LGHDT and YNNKEL (reference sequence). CDR3 size: 12 residues. The CDR3 region is CASGTQTYEQYF. The DNA for the CDR3 is TGTGCCAGCGGGACTCAAACCTACGAGCAGTACTTC.

This clonotype was seen more than once but under ten times. This chain uses TRBV7-2 with TRBJ2-5; TRBD1 aligns across 8 bases. V was clipped by 6 bases and J by 4 bases; unmatched bases: 10. CDR1 SGHTA and CDR2 FQGNSA come from the germline V gene. This CDR3 is 15 amino acids long. CDR3 DNA: TGTGCCAGCAGTCCGAGCACAGGGGGAAGAGAGACCCAGTACTTC. Translating it yields CASSPSTGGRETQYF.

This clonotype was observed at least ten times. The chain combines TRBV28 with TRBJ2-3, with 7 positions matching TRBD2. This CDR3 region has 14 residues. CDR1 and CDR2 (germline): MDHEN, SYDVKM. The V gene end was trimmed by 6 bases and the J gene end by 2 bases; junction bases not matched to a gene: 5. CDR3 sequence: CASSPGTNTDTQYF. The CDR3, as DNA: TGTGCCAGCAGCCCCGGGACTAACACAGATACGCAGTATTTT.

This clonotype was counted only a few times. This may stem from a read error, because a much larger clone lies one nucleotide away. V gene TRBV20-1 combines with J gene TRBJ2-7; D not resolved. The V end lost 4 bases, the J end lost 6 bases, and 16 bases lay between the germline ends. From germline, CDR1 is DFQATT and CDR2 SNEGSKA (reference sequence). The CDR3 spans 13 residues. The CDR3 sequence: CSATGQFPREQYF. Here the CDR3 DNA reads TGCAGTGCTACTGGGCAGTTCCCTCGCGAGCAGTACTTC.

This clonotype has only a few counts. The chain is built from TRBV19 and TRBJ1-5, with D hard to call. The CDR3 runs to 14 residues. Germline CDR1 is LNHDA and CDR2 is SQIVND (reference sequence). The ends were cut back, 0 bases at V and 1 base at J, with 4 bases in the middle. The CDR3 region has the DNA TGTGCCAGTAGTATAGACGTCAGCAATCAGCCCCAGCATTTT. The encoded protein is CASSIDVSNQPQHF. The entire variable domain, with the rest obtained from reference TRBV19 and TRBJ1-5, is as follows: DGGITQSPKYLFRKEGQNVTLSCEQNLNHDAMYWYRQDPGQGLRLIYYSQIVNDFQKGDIAEGYSVSREKKESFPLTVTSAQKNPTAFYLCASSIDVSNQPQHFGDGTRLSIL.

This clonotype occurred many times. The chain combines TRBV6-1 with TRBJ1-3; D remains ambiguous. Looked up from germline, CDR1 is MNHNS and CDR2 is SASEGT. Between the trimmed V and J ends, which lost 5 bases and 3 bases, there was a span of 5 bases. There are 12 residues in the CDR3. The CDR3 reads CASSSGGNTIYF. The CDR3 bases are TGTGCCAGCAGTTCGGGTGGAAACACCATATATTTT.

The chain employs TRBV24-1 and TRBJ2-2; 11 bases match TRBD1. Trimming removed 9 bases from V and 4 bases from J; junction bases left unmatched: 3. The CDR3 sequence is 14 residues long. CDR1 and CDR2 from the germline V gene are KGHDR and SFDVKD. The CDR3 region has the DNA TGTGCCACCCGCGGACAGGGGGCCACCGGGGAGCTGTTTTTT. Amino acids: CATRGQGATGELFF.

Points on this clonotype: Since a much larger clone is just one base distant, this may be a read error. The chain links TRBV6-2 or TRBV6-3 to TRBJ1-2, with D maybe TRBD1 (5 bases). The V gene's germline CDR1 is MNHEY and CDR2 SVGEGT. Trimming stripped 7 bases from V and 8 bases from J, with 17 bases between. This CDR3 is 13 amino acids long. CDR3 amino acids: CASTRAWTSGYTF. The CDR3 region has the DNA TGTGCCAGCACGAGAGCCTGGACATCAGGCTACACCTTC.

This clonotype has just a few counts. This chain joins TRBV28 and TRBJ2-6, with D uncertain. This CDR3 comprises 13 residues. CDR1 and CDR2 from the germline V gene are MDHEN and SYDVKM. The V and J ends lost 2 bases and 8 bases respectively, with 7 bases between them. The CDR3 DNA is TGTGCCAGCAGTTTAGTTGGCACCAACGTCCTGACTTTC. It translates to CASSLVGTNVLTF.

This clonotype was seen repeatedly, ten times or more. CDR3 amino acids: CATSDPGQSYEQYF. Written as DNA, the CDR3 is TGTGCCACCAGTGATCCAGGACAGTCTTACGAGCAGTACTTC. V is TRBV24-1 and J is TRBJ2-7, with D possibly matching TRBD1 (6 bases). The CDR3 covers 14 residues. V was pared by 3 bases and J by 4 bases, with 12 bases between. Looked up from germline, CDR1 is KGHDR and CDR2 is SFDVKD.

In its sample, this clonotype was seen many times. V usage is TRBV15 and J usage is TRBJ1-5, with D unclear. Trimming left V 1 base short and J 1 base short, with 20 bases between. Germline CDR1 LNHNV, CDR2 YYDKDF (reference sequence). This CDR3 comprises 19 residues. The chain's CDR3 is CATSRGRLRSGESNQPQHF. The CDR3 coding sequence is TGTGCCACCAGCAGAGGACGGCTCCGTTCGGGTGAAAGCAATCAGCCCCAGCATTTT.

In this sample, this clonotype turned up a few times. This may be a read error, as it is one base from a much larger clone. This chain joins TRBV27 and TRBJ2-1; no clear D. Germline V gene lookup returns CDR1 MNHEY and CDR2 SMNVEV (reference sequence). V lost 5 bases and J 6 bases, leaving 5 bases between the germline ends. CDR3 size: 11 residues. The CDR3 nucleotides are TGTGCCAGCAGTCCACCCAATGAGCAGTTCTTC. It is translated as CASSPPNEQFF.

Comment on this clonotype: Being one base from a much bigger clone, this may be a read error. The final CDR3 position lacks the conserved phenylalanine or tryptophan, pointing to a likely read error. The chain links TRBV20-1 to TRBJ2-5, with TRBD1 matching over 8 bases. The CDR3 totals 14 residues. Germline CDR1 and CDR2: DFQATT and SNEGSKA (reference sequence). V gave up 6 bases and J gave up 1 base; unmatched junction bases: 7. The CDR3 bases are TGCAGTGCCAGGGGGCGGGGCCCCCAAGAGACCCAGTACTTA. This gives the protein CSARGRGPQETQYL.

This clonotype came up many times. The genes are TRBV19 and TRBJ1-2, with D maybe TRBD1 (5 bases). CDR1 and CDR2 from the germline V gene are LNHDA and SQIVND (reference sequence). The CDR3 spans 13 residues. Trimming removed 6 bases at V and 2 bases at J, with 10 bases between. CDR3 in amino acids: CASRQQDNYGYTF. In DNA form, the CDR3 reads TGTGCCAGTAGGCAACAGGACAACTATGGCTACACCTTC.

In its sample, this clonotype was seen many times. V and J are TRBV2 and TRBJ2-1; D may be TRBD1 (5 bases). The V end lost 6 bases, the J end lost 3 bases, and 12 bases lay between the germline ends. The CDR3 totals 14 residues. Germline CDR1 is SNHLY and CDR2 is FYNNEI. Here the CDR3 reads CASRVQGIYNEQFF. The CDR3 nucleotides are TGTGCCAGCAGAGTCCAGGGAATCTACAATGAGCAGTTCTTC.

On this clonotype itself: An end of the junction does not agree with germline; a read error may underlie this. This sequence joins TRBV7-9 and TRBJ2-5; no reliable D call. CDR1 is SEHNR, CDR2 FQNEAQ, per germline (reference sequence). CDR3 length equals 12 residues. CDR3 DNA: TGTGCCCGCAGCTTACGGGAAGAGACCCAGTACTTC. Encoded protein: CARSLREETQYF.

The chain links TRBV6-5 to TRBJ1-2; 10 bases agree with TRBD1. Germline CDR1 and CDR2: MNHEY and SVGAGI. J lost 11 bases, V lost 2 bases, and 8 bases had no gene match. This CDR3 comprises 14 residues. The CDR3 coding sequence is TGTGCCAGCAGTTACGGGACAGGGGTCTATAGATACACCTTC. Protein sequence: CASSYGTGVYRYTF.

Comments on this clonotype: A read error may explain this, as a much larger clone is one base away. V usage is TRBV28 and J usage is TRBJ1-5, with D tentatively TRBD1 (6 bases). This CDR3 has 15 amino acids. Germline values: CDR1 MDHEN, CDR2 SYDVKM. The CDR3 DNA follows: TGTGCCAGCAGTTTACCAGGGGAGAGCAATCAGCCCAAGCATTTT. It encodes CASSLPGESNQPKHF.

This clonotype was seen ten or more times. The rearrangement joins TRBV6-2 or TRBV6-3 to TRBJ2-5; 10 bases line up with TRBD1. V was clipped by 2 bases and J by 5 bases; unmatched bases: 2. Per the germline V gene, CDR1 is MNHEY and CDR2 is SVGEGT. This CDR3 has 14 residues. CDR3 bases: TGTGCCAGCAGTTACGGGACAGGGGTGGAGACCCAGTACTTC. Protein product: CASSYGTGVETQYF.